The 18 T cell receptor beta chains below come from one sample, sequenced in a study of CXCR3-negative and CXCR3-positive naive CD8 T cells. General observations from the study: CXCR3-negative naive cells had less hydrophobic TRB CDR3s than did CXCR3-positive naive cells.

What these receptors recognize is not known. Libraries of TRB cDNA were made by 5' RACE and carried UMIs. Reanalyzing the 5' RACE reads, TCRdb keeps one entry per CDR3 protein, without DNA. This sample carries around 65,000 distinct CDR3 sequences, with just over 0.7% going to the ten biggest clones. The sequenced material came from naive CXCR3+ CD8+ T cells from blood. Subset given: CD45RO-CCR7+CD27+CD95- naive CD8+ T cells expressing CXCR3 (TNR3+). These receptors were taken from a human donor in good health. Some clones in this sample may be carry-over from other donors' samples.

The CDR3 is CASTSGLAGDEQYF. The J gene is TRBJ2-7, the V gene TRBV27; TCRdb returns TRBD2, unconfirmable since there is no DNA. CDR1 MNHEY and CDR2 SMNVEV come from the germline V gene (reference sequence). The CDR3 consists of 14 residues.

V is TRBV7-2 and J is TRBJ2-3; TCRdb returns TRBD1, unconfirmable since there is no DNA. The CDR3 length is 15 residues. Germline CDR1 SGHTA, CDR2 FQGNSA. This CDR3 is CASSFRTQGIDTQYF.

This chain connects TRBV28 to TRBJ2-1; absent DNA, TCRdb's TRBD1 call cannot be checked. This CDR3 is 15 amino acids long. Germline CDR1 is MDHEN and CDR2 is SYDVKM. The CDR3 sequence: CASSPTGSSYNEQFF.

The chain carries TRBV2 and TRBJ1-5. This CDR3 spans 15 amino acids. The germline V gene has CDR1 SNHLY and CDR2 FYNNEI. CDR3 sequence: CASSEALANNQPQHF. Variable domain in full (rest from reference TRBV2 and TRBJ1-5): EPEVTQTPSHQVTQMGQEVILRCVPISNHLYFYWYRQILGQKVEFLVSFYNNEISEKSEIFDDQFSVERPDGSNFTLKIRSTKLEDSAMYFCASSEALANNQPQHFGDGTRLSIL.

The chain employs TRBV7-9 and TRBJ2-5; checking the TCRdb D call of TRBD1 is not possible without DNA. Germline CDR1 reads SEHNR; CDR2 reads FQNEAQ (reference sequence). CDR3 length: 13 residues. CDR3 sequence: CASSDDGRGAQYF.

The gene calls are TRBV29-1 and TRBJ1-5. Germline lookup yields CDR1 SQVTM and CDR2 ANQGSEA. This CDR3 has 11 residues. CDR3 in amino acids: CSPAGNQPQHF.

The V call is TRBV6-1, the J call TRBJ1-1; the D call from TCRdb, TRBD1, cannot be confirmed without DNA. The CDR3 length is 17 residues. Germline V gene data show CDR1 as MNHNS and CDR2 as SASEGT. The CDR3 here is CASSEFGPGRGLVGAFF.

CDR3 region: CASSQEGESAYNEQFF. The chain recombines TRBV12-3 or TRBV12-4 with TRBJ2-1; TCRdb indicates TRBD1, and absent DNA this call remains unverified. The CDR3 contains 16 residues.

The rearrangement links TRBV27 to TRBJ2-7. Germline V gene sequence: CDR1 MNHEY, CDR2 SMNVEV (reference sequence). The CDR3 length is 14 residues. CDR3 protein: CASSLTGHGYEQYF.

The V and J genes are TRBV6-5 and TRBJ1-3. CDR3 length: 17 residues. CDR1 and CDR2 (germline): MNHEY, SVGAGI. CDR3 sequence reads: CASSYSLGGVSGNTIYF.

This rearrangement joins TRBV7-8 to TRBJ2-5. The CDR3 has 19 residues. The germline V gene encodes CDR1 SGHVS and CDR2 FQNEAQ. This CDR3 reads CASSLASSVQTVYGETQYF.

This chain connects TRBV29-1 to TRBJ2-5; TCRdb calls TRBD1, which cannot be checked without DNA. In germline, CDR1 is SQVTM, CDR2 ANQGSEA. The CDR3 covers 15 residues. CDR3 sequence reads: CSVEDGGTAQETQYF. The variable domain in full, with the rest retrieved from reference TRBV29-1 and TRBJ2-5, is SAVISQKPSRDICQRGTSLTIQCQVDSQVTMMFWYRQQPGQSLTLIATANQGSEATYESGFVIDKFPISRPNLTFSTLTVSNMSPEDSSIYLCSVEDGGTAQETQYFGPGTRLLVL.

V and J are TRBV7-9 and TRBJ2-7; the TCRdb call, TRBD2, lacks DNA for checking. Germline CDR1 and CDR2: SEHNR and FQNEAQ (reference sequence). CDR3 length equals 16 residues. Here the CDR3 reads CASSPPGTSGAYEQYF.

V and J are TRBV12-3 or TRBV12-4 and TRBJ2-5. This CDR3 has 11 residues. CDR3 residues: CASANAETQYF.

The V call is TRBV20-1, the J call TRBJ2-6; TCRdb designates TRBD2, a call that cannot be tested without DNA. The length of the CDR3 is 16 residues. In germline, CDR1 is DFQATT, CDR2 SNEGSKA (reference sequence). This CDR3 reads CSARDDGEAGANVLTF.

The chain combines TRBV7-2 with TRBJ2-3. The CDR3 is made up of 15 amino acids. Germline V gene data show CDR1 as SGHTA and CDR2 as FQGNSA. CDR3 residues: CASSPDGPSTDTQYF.

The V gene is TRBV29-1, the J gene TRBJ2-1; TCRdb selects TRBD1, and the lack of DNA leaves this call unchecked. CDR3 length: 13 residues. Germline assignment: CDR1 SQVTM and CDR2 ANQGSEA. CDR3 sequence reads: CSAEGQGADEQFF.

The J gene is TRBJ2-7, the V gene TRBV10-3; checking the TCRdb D call of TRBD1 is not possible without DNA. CDR3 size: 18 residues. Germline CDR1 is ENHRY and CDR2 is SYGVKD. CDR3 region: CAISAIPSETGGPYEQYF.